This T cell receptor beta chain was identified during a study of blood T cells in healthy people across ages. Background on the study: Template switching caught about one barcoded beta molecule for each two T cells.

The CDR3 spans 14 residues. V was pared by 6 bases and J by 0 bases, with 6 bases of the junction left unmatched. Germline values: CDR1 DFQATT, CDR2 SNEGSKA (reference sequence). This clonotype was detected a few times. Primed by a sample-barcoded 5' primer and a J-beta primer mix, a second PCR proceeded for roughly 7 to 11 cycles. Using its own MiXCR run on the 5' RACE reads, TCRdb lists one record per CDR3 protein. Counted here are around 1.1 million distinct CDR3 sequences, roughly two fifths occurring once; the ten biggest clones make up under 15%. The rearrangement uses TRBV20-1 and TRBJ2-3, with 7 bases identical to TRBD2. The TCR originated in a man younger than 30 in good health. Sequencing used blood. CDR3 nucleotide sequence: TGCAGTGCCCGGAGGCGGGGGAGCACAGATACGCAGTATTTT. It specifies CSARRRGSTDTQYF.